Detailed here is one T cell receptor (beta chain). What it binds is unknown. An end of the junction does not agree with germline; a read error may underlie this. This record belongs to a study of tumor-infiltrating lymphocytes in primary liver carcinoma. Study details: Samples gave roughly 3.65 to 7.5 million productive TCRbeta reads, similar across tissue types. Study results and limitations: It was observed that only about 8-25% of the top clones appeared in every one of the five tumor regions.

The source material, about 18-31 mg of unsorted bulk tissue, was used to co-extract RNA and DNA. A constant-region primer primed TCR beta cDNA synthesis from roughly 520 ng of total RNA. A slightly modified ARM-PCR protocol with three nested multiplex PCR rounds produced these TCR beta libraries. TCRdb recomputed calls from the multiplex PCR reads with MiXCR, one row per CDR3 protein. The repertoire has 95,000 to 100,000 distinct CDR3 sequences, around 66% of them found once; the top ten carry less than 15%. The sequence was obtained from a woman between 55 and 75 years old with primary liver carcinoma and hepatitis B virus infection. Sequencing was done on a sample of liver tumor tissue from sampling region 2. The subset here: tumor region T2, inferior pole.

CDR3 DNA: TGCCGCGTTGGGGCCTCTTCTCAGCCCCAGCATTTT. It is translated as CRVGASSQPQHF. The chain is built from TRBV29-1 and TRBJ1-5, with D tentatively TRBD1 (5 bases). CDR3 size: 12 residues. CDR1 is SQVTM and CDR2 is ANQGSEA in the germline V gene.